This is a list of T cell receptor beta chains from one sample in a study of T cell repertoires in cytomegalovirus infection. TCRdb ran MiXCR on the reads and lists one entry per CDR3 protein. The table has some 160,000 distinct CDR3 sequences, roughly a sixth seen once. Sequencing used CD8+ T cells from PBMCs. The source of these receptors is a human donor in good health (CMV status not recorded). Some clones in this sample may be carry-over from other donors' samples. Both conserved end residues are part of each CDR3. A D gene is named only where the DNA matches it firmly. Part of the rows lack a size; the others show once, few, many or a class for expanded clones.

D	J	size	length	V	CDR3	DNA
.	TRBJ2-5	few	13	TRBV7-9	CASSSGIGQTQYF	TGTGCCAGCAGCTCCGGGATCGGACAGACCCAGTACTTC
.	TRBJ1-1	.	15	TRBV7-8	CASSLRGGLNTEAFF	TGTGCCAGCAGCCTCAGAGGGGGATTGAACACTGAAGCTTTCTTT
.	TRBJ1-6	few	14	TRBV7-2	CASAHGGLNSPLHF	TGTGCCAGCGCCCACGGGGGGCTTAATTCACCCCTCCACTTT
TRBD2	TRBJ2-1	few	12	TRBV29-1	CSGRAGGYEQFF	TGCAGCGGCAGAGCGGGAGGGTATGAGCAGTTCTTC
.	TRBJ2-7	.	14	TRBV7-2	CASSLGPAVYKQYF	TGTGCCAGCAGCTTAGGTCCAGCGGTCTACAAGCAGTACTTC
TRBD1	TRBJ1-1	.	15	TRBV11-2	CASSFRTGVGTEAFF	TGTGCCAGCAGCTTCCGGACAGGGGTGGGCACTGAAGCTTTCTTT
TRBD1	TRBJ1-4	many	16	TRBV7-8	CASSADRDATNEKLFF	TGTGCCAGCAGCGCGGACAGGGATGCAACTAATGAAAAACTGTTTTTT
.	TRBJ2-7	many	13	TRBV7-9	CASSFSSSYEQYF	TGTGCCAGCAGCTTCTCGAGCTCCTACGAGCAGTACTTC
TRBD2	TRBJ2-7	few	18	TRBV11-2	CASSRSRLAGFQSTEQYF	TGTGCCAGCAGCCGCTCCCGACTAGCGGGGTTCCAGTCGACCGAGCAGTACTTC
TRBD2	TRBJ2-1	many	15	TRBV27	CASSSSSGGYNEQFF	TGTGCCAGCAGTTCTTCCAGCGGGGGGTACAATGAGCAGTTCTTC
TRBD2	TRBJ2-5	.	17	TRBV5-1	CASSLAVSSGGQETQYF	TGCGCCAGCAGCTTGGCGGTTTCTAGCGGGGGTCAAGAGACCCAGTACTTC
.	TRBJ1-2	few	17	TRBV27	CASSPVFAGRGNYGYTF	TGTGCCAGCAGTCCCGTTTTTGCGGGGCGAGGGAACTATGGCTACACCTTC
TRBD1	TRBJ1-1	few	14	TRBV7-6	CASSLNRGLDEAFF	TGTGCCAGCAGCTTAAACAGGGGGCTAGATGAAGCTTTCTTT
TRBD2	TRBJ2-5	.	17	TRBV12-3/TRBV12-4	CASSPPGLAGGKETQYF	TGTGCCAGCAGTCCCCCCGGGCTAGCGGGGGGAAAAGAGACCCAGTACTTC
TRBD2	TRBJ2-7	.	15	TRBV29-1	CSVDQWTSGRYEQYF	TGCAGCGTCGATCAGTGGACTAGCGGGAGATACGAGCAGTACTTC
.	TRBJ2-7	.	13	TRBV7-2	CASSLGGSHEQYF	TGTGCCAGCAGCTTAGGAGGGAGTCACGAGCAGTACTTC
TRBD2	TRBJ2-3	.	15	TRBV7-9	CASSSDGGAADTQYF	TGTGCCAGCAGCTCAGACGGGGGGGCAGCAGATACGCAGTATTTT